The following is a T cell receptor (beta chain) sequence with its context. The antigen is undetermined. This sample is part of a study of graft-versus-host responses after intestinal transplantation. Looking at the study overall: Recipients across the board were started on anti-thymocyte globulin induction, then kept on tacrolimus and steroids for two to three years.

Here immunoSEQ multiplex PCR was the method, and the copy in TCRdb shows in-frame clones only, minus some. The sample records roughly 93,000 clones, roughly 91% being singletons. The length of the CDR3 is 17 residues. V lost 5 bases, J lost 0 bases, and 8 bases stayed unmatched. CDR1 and CDR2 (germline): SEHNR, FQNEAQ (reference sequence). This TCR was sampled from a human donor who received an intestinal transplant. The V gene is TRBV7-9, the J gene TRBJ2-4; 9 bases agree with TRBD1. Sequences were derived from unstimulated CD8+ T cells sorted from spleen or lymph node cells, sampled before intestinal transplant. The CDR3, as DNA: TGTGCCAGCAGCCCCCCGACAGGGGGGATAGCCAAAAACATTCAGTACTTC. This sequence encodes CASSPPTGGIAKNIQYF.